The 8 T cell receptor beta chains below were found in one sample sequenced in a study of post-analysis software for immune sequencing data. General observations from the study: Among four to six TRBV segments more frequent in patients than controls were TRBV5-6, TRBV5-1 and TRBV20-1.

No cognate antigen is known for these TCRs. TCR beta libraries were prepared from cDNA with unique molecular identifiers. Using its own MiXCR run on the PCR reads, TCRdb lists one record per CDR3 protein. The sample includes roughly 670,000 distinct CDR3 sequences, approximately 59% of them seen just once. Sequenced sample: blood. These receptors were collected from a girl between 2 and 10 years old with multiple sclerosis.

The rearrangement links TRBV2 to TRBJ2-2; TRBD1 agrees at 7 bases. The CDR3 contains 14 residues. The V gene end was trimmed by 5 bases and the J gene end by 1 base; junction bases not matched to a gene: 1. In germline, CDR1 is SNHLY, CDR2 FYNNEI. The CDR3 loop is CASSWDRNTGELFF. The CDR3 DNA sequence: TGTGCCAGCAGTTGGGACAGGAACACCGGGGAGCTGTTTTTT.

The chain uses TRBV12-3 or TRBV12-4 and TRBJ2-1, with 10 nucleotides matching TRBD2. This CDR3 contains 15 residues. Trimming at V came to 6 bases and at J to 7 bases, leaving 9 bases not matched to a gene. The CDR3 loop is CASRLSGGAGNEQFF. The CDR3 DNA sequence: TGTGCCAGCAGGCTGAGCGGGGGGGCCGGGAATGAGCAGTTCTTC.

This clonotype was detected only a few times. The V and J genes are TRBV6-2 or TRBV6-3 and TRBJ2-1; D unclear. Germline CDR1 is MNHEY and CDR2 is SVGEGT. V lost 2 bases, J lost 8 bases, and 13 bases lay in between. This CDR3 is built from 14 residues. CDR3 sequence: CASSYLTPRDEQFF. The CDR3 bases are TGTGCCAGCAGTTACCTTACTCCTAGGGATGAGCAGTTCTTC.

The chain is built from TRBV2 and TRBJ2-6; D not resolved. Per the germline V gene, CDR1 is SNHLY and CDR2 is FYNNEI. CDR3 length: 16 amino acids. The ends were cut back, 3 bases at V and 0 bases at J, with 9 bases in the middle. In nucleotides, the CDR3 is TGTGCCAGCAGTGATCCCAGGCTCTCTGGGGCCAACGTCCTGACTTTC. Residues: CASSDPRLSGANVLTF.

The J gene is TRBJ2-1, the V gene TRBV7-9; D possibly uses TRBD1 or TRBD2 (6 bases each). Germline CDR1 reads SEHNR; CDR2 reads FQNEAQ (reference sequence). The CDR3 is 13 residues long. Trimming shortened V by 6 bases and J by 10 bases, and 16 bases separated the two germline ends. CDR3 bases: TGTGCCAGCAGTCGAGGGGGGCGTAGCGAGCAGTTCTTC. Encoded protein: CASSRGGRSEQFF.

CDR3 residues: CASSSQPPTGATYNEQFF. The CDR3 DNA sequence: TGTGCCAGCAGCTCCCAACCACCGACAGGGGCAACCTACAATGAGCAGTTCTTC. This rearrangement joins TRBV7-7 to TRBJ2-1; TRBD1 aligns across 8 bases. The germline V gene encodes CDR1 SSHAT and CDR2 FNYEAQ (reference sequence). The J segment lost 2 bases and the V segment lost 4 bases, leaving 13 bases of the junction unmatched. The CDR3 consists of 18 residues.

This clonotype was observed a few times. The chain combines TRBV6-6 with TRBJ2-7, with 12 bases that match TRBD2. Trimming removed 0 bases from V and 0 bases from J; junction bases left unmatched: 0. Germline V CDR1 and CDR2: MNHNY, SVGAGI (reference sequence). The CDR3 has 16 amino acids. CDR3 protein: CASSYSTSGSSYEQYF. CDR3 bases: TGTGCCAGCAGTTACTCGACTAGCGGGAGCTCCTACGAGCAGTACTTC.

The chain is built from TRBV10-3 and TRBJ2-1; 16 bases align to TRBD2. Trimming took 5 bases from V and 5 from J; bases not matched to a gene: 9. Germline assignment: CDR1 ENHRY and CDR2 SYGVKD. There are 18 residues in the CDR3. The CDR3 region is CAISKGLAGGVPDNEQFF. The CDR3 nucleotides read TGTGCCATCAGTAAGGGACTAGCGGGAGGGGTCCCCGACAATGAGCAGTTCTTC.